This paragraph covers one T cell receptor beta chain sequence. Its antigen is undetermined. These data originate in a study of vaccination effects on CD4 cells after COVID-19. ViraFEST used viral peptide pools to expand antigen-specific CD4+ T cells before sequencing. Isolating CD4+ T cells followed about 10 days of culture. Vaccination of participants consisted of two doses of either the BNT162b2 or mRNA-1273 vaccine. Generated by immunoSEQ multiplex PCR, the TCRdb table keeps only in-frame clones and is missing some. This table has around 25,000 clones, roughly 85% appearing once. The CDR3 runs to 14 residues. The V segment lost 4 bases and the J segment 2 bases; nucleotides outside the gene matches: 4. Germline V gene lookup returns CDR1 LGHDT and CDR2 YNNKEL (reference sequence).

The receptor's source is a human donor who received a COVID-19 vaccine. Some clones in this sample may be carry-over from other donors' samples. The V gene is TRBV3-1 (or the pseudogene TRBV3-2), the J gene TRBJ2-5, with TRBD1 matching over 7 bases. Sequencing used CD4+ T cells from PBMCs cultured with HCoV-NL63 spike peptides, obtained after COVID-19 vaccination. Here the CDR3 reads CASSPVRGQETQYF. The CDR3 DNA follows: TGTGCCAGCAGCCCCGTCAGGGGGCAAGAGACCCAGTACTTC.